This is a list of T cell receptor beta chains from one sample in a study of cytomegalovirus exposure and HLA in healthy donors. TCRdb keeps only in-frame clones here, not all; method: immunoSEQ multiplex PCR. The data show 150,000 or so clones, more than 60% seen once. The sequenced sample was PBMCs. The source is a man aged 40-49 years in good health and CMV-seropositive. Both conserved end residues are part of each CDR3. A D gene is named only where the DNA matches it firmly. The size field is filled for only some rows; it gives once, few, many or a size class.

D gene | clone size | J gene | V gene | CDR3 protein | CDR3 DNA
NA | NA | TRBJ2-1 | TRBV19 | CASSMLSGQGRNEQFF | TGTGCCAGTAGTATGCTTTCAGGGCAGGGCCGCAATGAGCAGTTCTTC
NA | NA | TRBJ1-1 | TRBV28 | CAAGLGGNTEAFF | TGTGCCGCCGGGCTGGGGGGAAACACTGAAGCTTTCTTT
NA | once | TRBJ1-5 | TRBV7-9 | CASSLTGSYQPQHF | TGTGCCAGCAGCTTAACCGGGAGCTATCAGCCCCAGCATTTT
NA | NA | TRBJ2-2 | TRBV11-3 | CASSLANTGELFF | TGTGCCAGCAGCTTGGCCAACACCGGGGAGCTGTTTTTT
TRBD2 | NA | TRBJ2-5 | TRBV7-9 | CASSSGLAGVTKTQYF | TGTGCCAGCAGCTCGGGACTAGCGGGAGTCACAAAGACCCAGTACTTC
NA | NA | TRBJ1-1 | TRBV19 | CASSIGGHLLWAFF | TGTGCCAGTAGTATTGGAGGCCACCTCTTGTGGGCTTTCTTT
TRBD1 | NA | TRBJ1-2 | TRBV5-6 | CASSSGTGHYGYTF | TGTGCCAGCAGCTCCGGGACAGGTCACTATGGCTACACCTTC
NA | NA | TRBJ2-5 | TRBV25-1 | CASSESWGRETQYF | TGTGCCAGCAGTGAAAGCTGGGGGCGAGAGACCCAGTACTTC
TRBD2 | NA | TRBJ2-1 | TRBV7-2 | CASSRGLAGSLEQFF | TGTGCCAGCAGCCGTGGACTAGCGGGGAGCCTTGAGCAGTTCTTC
TRBD2 | NA | TRBJ2-3 | TRBV4-2 | CASSQDGGRLADTQYF | TGTGCCAGCAGCCAAGATGGCGGGAGACTCGCAGATACGCAGTATTTT
TRBD1 | NA | TRBJ2-3 | TRBV7-9 | CASSLGTAPDTQYF | TGTGCCAGCAGCTTGGGGACAGCGCCAGATACGCAGTATTTT
NA | NA | TRBJ2-5 | TRBV5-4 | CASSLNGETQYF | TGTGCCAGCAGCTTGAACGGAGAGACCCAGTACTTC
NA | NA | TRBJ2-3 | TRBV28 | CASSSRLKATDTQYF | TGTGCCAGCAGTTCCAGACTAAAAGCAACAGATACGCAGTATTTT
TRBD2 | few | TRBJ2-2 | TRBV5-1 | CASSLAGGTGELFF | TGCGCCAGCAGCTTAGCGGGAGGTACCGGGGAGCTGTTTTTT
TRBD2 | NA | TRBJ2-1 | TRBV5-6 | CASSLGRGNEQFF | TGTGCCAGCAGCCTCGGGAGGGGGAATGAGCAGTTCTTC
NA | NA | TRBJ1-5 | TRBV30 | CAWSQGYEGNQPQHF | TGTGCCTGGAGTCAGGGGTATGAGGGCAATCAGCCCCAGCATTTT
NA | NA | TRBJ1-2 | TRBV5-1 | CASSLGGDDGYTF | TGCGCCAGCAGCTTGGGGGGGGACGATGGCTACACCTTC
TRBD2 | NA | TRBJ2-7 | TRBV7-8 | CASSLIGGRGSYEQYF | TGTGCCAGCAGCTTGATAGGCGGGAGAGGGTCCTACGAGCAGTACTTC
NA | once | TRBJ1-2 | TRBV10-1 | CASSDSPGTNYGYTF | TGCGCCAGCAGTGATAGTCCAGGAACGAACTATGGCTACACCTTC
TRBD1 | NA | TRBJ1-4 | TRBV7-6 | CASSLEDRGGSEKLFF | TGTGCCAGCAGCTTAGAGGACAGGGGAGGTAGTGAAAAACTGTTTTTT
NA | many | TRBJ2-7 | TRBV5-4 | CASSLGGASSYEQYF | TGTGCCAGCAGCTTGGGCGGGGCGAGCTCCTACGAGCAGTACTTC
NA | once | TRBJ1-1 | TRBV19 | CASSRDYVGGAEAFF | TGTGCCAGTAGCCGGGATTACGTAGGAGGTGCTGAAGCTTTCTTT
TRBD2 | few | TRBJ2-1 | TRBV6-4 | CASKDLAGGPDEQFF | TGTGCCAGCAAAGACCTAGCGGGAGGGCCGGATGAGCAGTTCTTC
TRBD1 | NA | TRBJ1-3 | TRBV5-4 | CASSLSGGQGRDTIYF | TGTGCCAGCAGCTTGTCCGGGGGACAGGGTAGGGACACCATATATTTT
NA | NA | TRBJ1-3 | TRBV7-8 | CASSLERGSGNTIYF | TGTGCCAGCAGCTTGGAGCGGGGCTCTGGAAACACCATATATTTT
NA | NA | TRBJ2-1 | TRBV5-6 | CASSLGTAIEQFF | TGTGCCAGCAGCTTGGGGACAGCTATTGAGCAGTTCTTC
TRBD2 | NA | TRBJ2-2 | TRBV7-8 | CASSFSGRALRVGGELFF | TGTGCCAGCAGCTTTTCCGGGAGGGCCCTCAGGGTTGGCGGGGAGCTGTTTTTT
TRBD2 | few | TRBJ2-1 | TRBV5-6 | CASSLAGNEQFF | TGTGCCAGCTCTCTAGCGGGCAATGAGCAGTTCTTC
NA | NA | TRBJ1-2 | TRBV2 | CASRPGVFYGYTF | TGTGCCAGCAGGCCCGGAGTATTCTATGGCTACACCTTC
TRBD1 | NA | TRBJ1-1 | TRBV5-1 | CASSWDREGTEAFF | TGCGCCAGCAGCTGGGACAGGGAGGGCACTGAAGCTTTCTTT
TRBD2 | NA | TRBJ2-1 | TRBV7-3 | CASSSGGQDEQFF | TGTGCCAGCAGCTCGGGAGGTCAGGATGAGCAGTTCTTC
TRBD2 | NA | TRBJ2-1 | TRBV7-2 | CASSLPLAGGLDEQFF | TGTGCCAGCAGCTTACCGTTGGCGGGAGGGCTCGATGAGCAGTTCTTC
TRBD1 | NA | TRBJ2-1 | TRBV2 | CASTLSTGDIEQFF | TGTGCCAGCACCCTTTCGACAGGGGATATTGAGCAGTTCTTC
NA | NA | TRBJ1-4 | TRBV18 | CASSPPSAGYEKLFF | TGTGCCAGCTCACCACCCAGCGCGGGGTATGAAAAACTGTTTTTT
TRBD1 | NA | TRBJ2-7 | TRBV18 | CASSHFPGQWRTYEQYF | TGTGCCAGCTCACACTTTCCGGGACAGTGGAGGACCTACGAGCAGTACTTC
NA | NA | TRBJ2-2 | TRBV9 | CASSVDLRVGGAGELFF | TGTGCCAGCAGCGTAGACCTCAGGGTTGGCGGAGCCGGGGAGCTGTTTTTT
NA | NA | TRBJ1-4 | TRBV2 | CASRVQGSGEKLFF | TGTGCCAGCAGAGTCCAGGGTTCAGGAGAAAAACTGTTTTTT
NA | NA | TRBJ1-2 | TRBV5-6 | CASSLAQVRGYGYTF | TGTGCCAGCAGCTTGGCGCAGGTGCGGGGGTATGGCTACACCTTC
NA | NA | TRBJ1-1 | TRBV2 | CASIQLGRTEAFF | TGTGCCAGCATTCAACTAGGGAGGACTGAAGCTTTCTTT
TRBD2 | NA | TRBJ2-7 | TRBV7-8 | CASSGREVREQYF | TGTGCCAGCAGCGGGCGGGAGGTTCGCGAGCAGTACTTC
TRBD2 | NA | TRBJ2-1 | TRBV19 | CASSTPGLARNEQFF | TGTGCCAGTAGTACCCCGGGACTAGCCCGGAATGAGCAGTTCTTC
TRBD1 | NA | TRBJ2-1 | TRBV6-5 | CASSWTGGENEQFF | TGTGCCAGCAGTTGGACAGGGGGCGAGAATGAGCAGTTCTTC
NA | NA | TRBJ2-7 | TRBV21-1 | CASRAGTAYEQYF | TGTGCCAGCAGGGCCGGGACAGCCTACGAGCAGTACTTC
TRBD1 | NA | TRBJ1-5 | TRBV2 | CASRVDRGSNQPQHF | TGTGCCAGCAGGGTAGACAGGGGAAGCAATCAGCCCCAGCATTTT
NA | NA | TRBJ1-2 | TRBV5-1 | CASSLFTQGRDGYTF | TGCGCCAGCAGCTTGTTCACACAGGGAAGGGATGGCTACACCTTC
NA | NA | TRBJ2-4 | TRBV29-1 | CSVVLQGSNIQYF | TGCAGCGTTGTTCTACAGGGAAGCAACATTCAGTACTTC